This T cell receptor (beta chain) was retrieved from a study of T cell repertoires in cytomegalovirus infection (dated by TCRdb to about 2019). A note on the overall study: The HLA type of each donor mattered for the analysis, because public TCR beta signatures pointed to carriage of CMV infection along with the matching HLA type.

Sequencing took place on an Illumina HiSeq 1500. TCRdb itself trimmed the public reads at Q25 with fastp, ran MiXCR and retained productive beta chains. CDR3 protein sequences are deduplicated, and each keeps its most common genes and DNA. This sample comprises some 700,000 distinct CDR3 sequences, 35% of them detected only once. Around 2.8% of the sample comes from the top ten. What the study reported, not specific to this receptor: Cumulative frequency of public TCR beta family members discriminated carriers of CMV infection plus the relevant HLA type in this cohort and an independent approximately 400-donor cohort. The ex vivo response was dominated by HLA-C-restricted CMV-specific TCR beta clonotypes, and the single most frequent clonotype in two of eight donors was supplied by these HLA-C-restricted clonotypes.

CDR3 length: 13 amino acids, cysteine to phenylalanine. Left in the record is the CDR3 DNA by itself, 39 bases read in frame from the first base. The germline ends are 10 bases apart after V is trimmed by 5 bases and J by 3 bases. From the germline V gene (reference sequence), CDR1 is MNHEY and CDR2 is SMNVEV. Of note for this clonotype: This receptor's antigen is unknown. No much larger clone exists at a distance of one base, and base qualities are not known.

This receptor chain uses TRBV27 and TRBJ1-2, with the D gene uncertain. This receptor was identified in a human donor in good health (CMV status not recorded). Some clones in this sample may be carry-over from other donors' samples. Sequencing was carried out using PBMCs. The CDR3 loop reads CASSPSAYYGYTF. The DNA is TGTGCCAGCAGTCCGTCGGCATACTATGGCTACACCTTC.